The sequence of this TCR beta chain was determined in a study of neurological immune-mediated disorders. Findings of the study overall: Expanded clones shared no CDR3 amino acid sequences across subjects, suggesting private repertoires in all groups. TCR clonal expansion peaked in HTLV-1-associated myelopathy patients and was lowest in multiple sclerosis patients.

Sequencing runs each generated in excess of 170 million TCR-beta sequences derived from 15-18 subjects. One entry per CDR3 protein, called by TCRdb with MiXCR from the 5' RACE reads. The data show 77,000 or so distinct CDR3 sequences, approximately 9.4% seen once. The CDR3 extends over 15 amino acids. V lost 5 bases and J 4 bases, leaving 14 bases between the germline ends. This clonotype was counted ten times or more. The antigen remains undetermined. The starting material, 2 million PBMCs stored at -80 C, gave rise to the unsorted libraries. Sequenced material: PBMCs. The chain is built from TRBV12-3 or TRBV12-4 and TRBJ1-4; maybe TRBD1 (5 bases). The clonotype originates from a man aged 45-60 years in good health. CDR3 DNA sequence: TGTGCCAGCAGTGCCACAGGCGTTAATAATGAAAAACTGTTTTTT. Its translation: CASSATGVNNEKLFF.